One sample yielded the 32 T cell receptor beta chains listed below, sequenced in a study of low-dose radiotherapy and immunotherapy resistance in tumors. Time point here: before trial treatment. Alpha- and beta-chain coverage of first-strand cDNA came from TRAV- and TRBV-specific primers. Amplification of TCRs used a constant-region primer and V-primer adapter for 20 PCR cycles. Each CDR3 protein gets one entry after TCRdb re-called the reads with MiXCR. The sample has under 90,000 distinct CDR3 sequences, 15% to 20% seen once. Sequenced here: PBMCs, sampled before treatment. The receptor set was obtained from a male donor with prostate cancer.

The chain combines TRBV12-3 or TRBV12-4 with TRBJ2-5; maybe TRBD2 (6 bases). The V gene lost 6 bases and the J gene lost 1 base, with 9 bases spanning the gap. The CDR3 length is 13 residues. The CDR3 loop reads CASRGGPQETQYF. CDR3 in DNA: TGTGCCAGCAGGGGAGGACCCCAAGAGACCCAGTACTTC.

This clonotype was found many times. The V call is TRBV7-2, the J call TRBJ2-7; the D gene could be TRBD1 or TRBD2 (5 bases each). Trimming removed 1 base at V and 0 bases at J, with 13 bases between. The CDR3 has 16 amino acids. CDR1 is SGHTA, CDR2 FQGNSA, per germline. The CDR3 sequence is CASSLGGFGGSYEQYF. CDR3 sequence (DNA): TGTGCCAGCAGCTTAGGGGGCTTTGGGGGCTCCTACGAGCAGTACTTC.

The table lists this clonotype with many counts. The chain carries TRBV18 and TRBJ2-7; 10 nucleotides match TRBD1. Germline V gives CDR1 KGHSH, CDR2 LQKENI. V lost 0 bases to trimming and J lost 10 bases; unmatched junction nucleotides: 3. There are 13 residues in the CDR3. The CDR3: CASSPPETGGQYF. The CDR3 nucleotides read TGTGCCAGCTCACCACCGGAGACAGGGGGCCAGTACTTC.

The CDR3 here is CASSYSGGAKESEAFF. DNA of the CDR3: TGTGCCAGCAGTTACTCAGGGGGCGCAAAGGAATCTGAAGCTTTCTTT. The rearrangement joins TRBV6-5 to TRBJ1-1, with TRBD1 matching over 7 bases. The V gene end was trimmed by 0 bases and the J gene end by 6 bases; junction bases not matched to a gene: 10. This CDR3 spans 16 amino acids. Germline V CDR1 and CDR2: MNHEY, SVGAGI.

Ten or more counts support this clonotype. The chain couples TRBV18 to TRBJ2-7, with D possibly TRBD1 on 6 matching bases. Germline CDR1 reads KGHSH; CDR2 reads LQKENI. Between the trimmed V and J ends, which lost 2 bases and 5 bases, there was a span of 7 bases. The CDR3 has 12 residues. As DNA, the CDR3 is TGTGCCAGCTCACCAGCAGGGGACGAGCAGTACTTC. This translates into CASSPAGDEQYF.

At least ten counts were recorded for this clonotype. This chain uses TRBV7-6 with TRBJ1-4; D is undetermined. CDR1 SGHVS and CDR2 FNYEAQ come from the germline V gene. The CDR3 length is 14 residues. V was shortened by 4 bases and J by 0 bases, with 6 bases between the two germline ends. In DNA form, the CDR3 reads TGTGCCAGCAGCTCTTCCCCAACTAATGAAAAACTGTTTTTT. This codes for CASSSSPTNEKLFF. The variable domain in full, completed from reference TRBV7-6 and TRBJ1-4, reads GAGVSQSPRYKVTKRGQDVALRCDPISGHVSLYWYRQALGQGPEFLTYFNYEAQQDKSGLPNDRFSAERPEGSISTLTIQRTEQRDSAMYRCASSSSPTNEKLFFGSGTQLSVL.

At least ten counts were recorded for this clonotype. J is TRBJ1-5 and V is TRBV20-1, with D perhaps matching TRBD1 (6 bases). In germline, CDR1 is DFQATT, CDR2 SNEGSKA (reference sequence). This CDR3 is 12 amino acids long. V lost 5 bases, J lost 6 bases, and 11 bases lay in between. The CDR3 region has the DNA TGCAGTGCTGGGGAGGGGGGTCAGCCCCAGCATTTT. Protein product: CSAGEGGQPQHF.

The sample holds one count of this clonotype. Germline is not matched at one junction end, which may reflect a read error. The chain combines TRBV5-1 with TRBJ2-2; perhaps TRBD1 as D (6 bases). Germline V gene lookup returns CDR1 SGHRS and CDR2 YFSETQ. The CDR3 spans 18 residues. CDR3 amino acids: CASSPYILGHGKTGELFF. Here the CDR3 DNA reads TGCGCCAGCAGCCCCTACATCCTGGGACATGGGAAGACCGGGGAACTGTTTTTT.

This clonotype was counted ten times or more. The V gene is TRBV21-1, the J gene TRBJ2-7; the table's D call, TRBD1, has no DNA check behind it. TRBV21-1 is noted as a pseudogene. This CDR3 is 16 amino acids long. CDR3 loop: CASSLREQARKYEQYF. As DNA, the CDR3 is TGTGCCAGCAGCCTGAGGGAACAGGCCAGGAAATACGAGCAGTACTTC.

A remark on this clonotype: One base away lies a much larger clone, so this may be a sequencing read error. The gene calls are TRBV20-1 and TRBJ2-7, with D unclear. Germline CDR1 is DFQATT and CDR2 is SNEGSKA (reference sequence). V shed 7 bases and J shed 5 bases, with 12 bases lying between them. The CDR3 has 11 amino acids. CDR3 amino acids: CSDRPMDEQYF. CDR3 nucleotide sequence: TGCAGTGATAGGCCTATGGACGAGCAGTACTTC.

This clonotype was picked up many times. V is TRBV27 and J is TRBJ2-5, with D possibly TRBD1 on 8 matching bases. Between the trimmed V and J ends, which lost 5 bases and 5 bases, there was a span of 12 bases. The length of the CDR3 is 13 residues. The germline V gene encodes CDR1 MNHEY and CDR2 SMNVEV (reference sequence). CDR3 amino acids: CASSHRGGETQYF. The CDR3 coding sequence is TGTGCCAGCAGTCACAGGGGGGGGGAGACCCAGTACTTC.

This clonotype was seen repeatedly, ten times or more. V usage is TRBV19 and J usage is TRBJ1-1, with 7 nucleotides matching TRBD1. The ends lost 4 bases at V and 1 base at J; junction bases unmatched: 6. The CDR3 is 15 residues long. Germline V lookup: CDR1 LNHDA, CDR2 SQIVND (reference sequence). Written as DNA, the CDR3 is TGTGCCAGTAGTACTCCCGGGACAGCGAACACTGAAGCTTTCTTT. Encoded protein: CASSTPGTANTEAFF.

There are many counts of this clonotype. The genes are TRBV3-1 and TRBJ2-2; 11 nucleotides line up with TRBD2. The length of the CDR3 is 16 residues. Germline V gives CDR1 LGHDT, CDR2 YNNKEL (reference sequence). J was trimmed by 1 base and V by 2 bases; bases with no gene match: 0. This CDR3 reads CASSQTSGRNTGELFF. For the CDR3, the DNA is TGTGCCAGCAGCCAAACTAGCGGGAGGAACACCGGGGAGCTGTTTTTT.

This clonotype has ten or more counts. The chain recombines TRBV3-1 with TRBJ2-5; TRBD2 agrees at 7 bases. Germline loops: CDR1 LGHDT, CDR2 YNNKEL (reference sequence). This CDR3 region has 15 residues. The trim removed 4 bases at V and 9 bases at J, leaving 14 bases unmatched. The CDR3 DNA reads TGTGCCAGCAGCCCTTTGGGGGGGGGGAGTTCGGCCCAGTACTTC. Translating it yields CASSPLGGGSSAQYF.

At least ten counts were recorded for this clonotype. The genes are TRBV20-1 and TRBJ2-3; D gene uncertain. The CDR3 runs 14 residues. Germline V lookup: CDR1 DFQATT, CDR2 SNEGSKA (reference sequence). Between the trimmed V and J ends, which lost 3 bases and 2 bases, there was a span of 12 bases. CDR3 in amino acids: CSASEADVTDTQYF. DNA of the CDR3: TGCAGTGCTAGTGAGGCAGACGTCACAGATACGCAGTATTTT.

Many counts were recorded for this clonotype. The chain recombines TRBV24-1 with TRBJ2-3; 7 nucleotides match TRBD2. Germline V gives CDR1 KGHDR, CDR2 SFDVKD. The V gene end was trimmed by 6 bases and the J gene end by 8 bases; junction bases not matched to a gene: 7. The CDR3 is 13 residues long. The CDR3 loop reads CATSRVGEGTQYF. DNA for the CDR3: TGTGCCACCAGTCGCGTAGGGGAGGGTACGCAGTATTTT.

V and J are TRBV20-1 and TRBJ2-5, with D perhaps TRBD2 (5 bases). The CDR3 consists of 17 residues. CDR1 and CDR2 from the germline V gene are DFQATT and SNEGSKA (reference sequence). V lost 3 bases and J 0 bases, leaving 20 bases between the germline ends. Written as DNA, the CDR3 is TGCAGTGCTAGTGGCAGTGAGGGCAGTCTATACCAAGAGACCCAGTACTTC. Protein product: CSASGSEGSLYQETQYF.

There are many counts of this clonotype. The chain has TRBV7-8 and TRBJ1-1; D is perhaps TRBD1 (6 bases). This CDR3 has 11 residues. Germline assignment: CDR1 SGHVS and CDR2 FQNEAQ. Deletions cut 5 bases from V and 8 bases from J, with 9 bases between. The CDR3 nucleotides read TGTGCCAGCAGCGCGGACAGAGAAGCTTTCTTT. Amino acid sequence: CASSADREAFF.

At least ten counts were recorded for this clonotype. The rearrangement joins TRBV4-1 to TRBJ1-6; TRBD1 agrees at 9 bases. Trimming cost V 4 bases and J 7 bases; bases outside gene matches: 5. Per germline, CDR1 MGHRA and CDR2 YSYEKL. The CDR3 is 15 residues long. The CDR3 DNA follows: TGCGCCAGCAGCCTCGGGACAGGGAGAAATTCACCCCTCCACTTT. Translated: CASSLGTGRNSPLHF.

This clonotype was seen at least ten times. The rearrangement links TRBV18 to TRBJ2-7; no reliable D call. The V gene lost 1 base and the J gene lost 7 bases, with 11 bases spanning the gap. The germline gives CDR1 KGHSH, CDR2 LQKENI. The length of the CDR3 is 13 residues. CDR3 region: CASSPRSIREQYF. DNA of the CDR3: TGTGCCAGCTCACCACGGTCAATCCGGGAGCAGTACTTC.

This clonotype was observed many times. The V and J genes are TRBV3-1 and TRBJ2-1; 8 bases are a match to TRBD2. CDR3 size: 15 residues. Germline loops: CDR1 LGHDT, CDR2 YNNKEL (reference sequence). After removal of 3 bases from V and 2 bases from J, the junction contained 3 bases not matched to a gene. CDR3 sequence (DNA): TGTGCCAGCAGCCAGAGCGGGGGCCCCTACAATGAGCAGTTCTTC. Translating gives CASSQSGGPYNEQFF.

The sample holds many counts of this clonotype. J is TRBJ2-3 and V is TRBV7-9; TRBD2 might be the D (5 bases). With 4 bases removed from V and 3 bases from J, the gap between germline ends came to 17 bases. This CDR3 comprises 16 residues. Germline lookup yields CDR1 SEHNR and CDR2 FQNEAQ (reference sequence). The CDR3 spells CASSSPGEPRTDTQYF. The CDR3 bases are TGTGCCAGCAGCTCCCCTGGGGAGCCACGGACAGATACGCAGTATTTT.

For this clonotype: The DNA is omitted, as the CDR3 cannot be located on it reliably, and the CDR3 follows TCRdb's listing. The CDR3 reads CASSVTGDNTGELFFFF. The genes are TRBV5-1 and TRBJ2-2; no DNA check was done on the table's D call, TRBD1. Germline V gene data show CDR1 as SGHRS and CDR2 as YFSETQ. The CDR3 is 17 residues long, ends included.

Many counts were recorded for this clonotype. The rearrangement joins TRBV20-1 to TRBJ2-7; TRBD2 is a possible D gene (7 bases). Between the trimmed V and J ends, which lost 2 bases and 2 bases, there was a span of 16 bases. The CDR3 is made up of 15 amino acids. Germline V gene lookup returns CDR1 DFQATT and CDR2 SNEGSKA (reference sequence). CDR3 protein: CSARTDKGGAYEQYF. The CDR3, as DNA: TGCAGTGCTAGAACCGATAAGGGGGGGGCCTACGAGCAGTACTTC.

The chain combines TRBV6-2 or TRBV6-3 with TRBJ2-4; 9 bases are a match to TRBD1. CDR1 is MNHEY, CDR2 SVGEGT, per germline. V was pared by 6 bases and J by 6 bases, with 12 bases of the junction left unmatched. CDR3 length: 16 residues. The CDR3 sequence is CASRSHTGQGINIQYF. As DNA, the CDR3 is TGTGCCAGCAGATCGCATACGGGACAGGGCATAAACATTCAGTACTTC.

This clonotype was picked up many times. CDR3 DNA: TGTGCCAGCAGCTCCACAGATACGCAGTATTTT. Translated, it gives CASSSTDTQYF. The V and J genes are TRBV7-8 and TRBJ2-3, with D unresolved. Germline CDR1 SGHVS, CDR2 FQNEAQ. V was trimmed by 4 bases and J by 2 bases, leaving 1 base between them. The CDR3 sequence is 11 residues long.

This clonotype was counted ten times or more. For the CDR3, the DNA is TGCAGTGCGGGAGACTATGGCTACACCTTC. Its protein product is CSAGDYGYTF. This chain uses TRBV20-1 with TRBJ1-2, with D uncertain. CDR1 DFQATT and CDR2 SNEGSKA come from the germline V gene (reference sequence). The CDR3 contains 10 residues. Trimming shortened V by 6 bases and J by 3 bases, and 5 bases separated the two germline ends.

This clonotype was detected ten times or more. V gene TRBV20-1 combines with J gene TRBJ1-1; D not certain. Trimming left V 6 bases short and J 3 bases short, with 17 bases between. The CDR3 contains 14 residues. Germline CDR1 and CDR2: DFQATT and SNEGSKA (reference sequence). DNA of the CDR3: TGCAGTGCCCAAGGCGTACCCCAGGACACTGAAGCTTTCTTT. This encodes CSAQGVPQDTEAFF.

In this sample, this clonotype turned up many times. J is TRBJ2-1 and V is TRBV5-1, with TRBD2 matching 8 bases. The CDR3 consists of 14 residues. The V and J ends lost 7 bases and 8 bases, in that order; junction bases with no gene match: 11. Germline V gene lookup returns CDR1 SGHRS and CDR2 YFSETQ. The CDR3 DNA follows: TGCGCCAGCCAGATTGGCGGGGGGCGGGATGAGCAGTTCTTC. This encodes CASQIGGGRDEQFF.

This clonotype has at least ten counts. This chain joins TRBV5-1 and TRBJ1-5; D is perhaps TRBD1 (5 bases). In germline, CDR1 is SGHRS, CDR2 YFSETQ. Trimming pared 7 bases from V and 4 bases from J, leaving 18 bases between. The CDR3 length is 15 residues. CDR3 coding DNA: TGCGCCAGCGGGCCCTTCCCGGGGGAGAATCAGCCCCAGCATTTT. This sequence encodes CASGPFPGENQPQHF.

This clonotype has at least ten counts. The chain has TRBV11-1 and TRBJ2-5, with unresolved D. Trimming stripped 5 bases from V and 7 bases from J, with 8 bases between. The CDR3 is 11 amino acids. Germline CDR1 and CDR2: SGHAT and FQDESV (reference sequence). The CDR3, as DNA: TGTGCCAGCAGCGGTCCGGGGACCCAGTACTTC. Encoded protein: CASSGPGTQYF.

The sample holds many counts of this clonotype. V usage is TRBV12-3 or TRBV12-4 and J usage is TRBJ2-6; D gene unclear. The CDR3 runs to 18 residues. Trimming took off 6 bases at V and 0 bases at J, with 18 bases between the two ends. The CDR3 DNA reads TGTGCCAGCAGCTCTAGTGGATATTTTAGCTCTGGGGCCAACGTCCTGACTTTC. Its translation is CASSSSGYFSSGANVLTF.